This T cell receptor beta chain was captured by sequencing in a study of T cells after yellow fever vaccination. As for the study in general: Fractions containing few cells were prepared with SMART-Seq v4 Ultra Low Input.

Study-wide points: Contamination of FACS-sorted repertoires by abundant clonotypes from the bulk population could occur. Reappearance after the booster was observed for most primary-vaccination clones (about 95% CD4, just over 85% CD8).

Synthesis of TCR cDNA relied on 5'RACE template switching, which attached a universal primer site and UMIs. TCRdb itself ran the 5' RACE reads through MiXCR, one entry per CDR3 protein. The table includes 450,000 to 650,000 distinct CDR3 sequences, 13% detected once. The CDR3 runs 14 residues. Germline V lookup: CDR1 SGHKS, CDR2 YYEKEE (reference sequence). V was trimmed by 4 bases and J by 1 base, leaving 8 bases between them. This clonotype was seen a handful of times. Its antigen is not known. The source is a man under 40 who received the YFV17D yellow fever vaccine. The chain combines TRBV5-5 with TRBJ2-2; no clear D. The sample in question was PBMCs, obtained on the day of the yellow fever booster vaccination. The CDR3 spells CASSSIQNTGELFF. CDR3 sequence (DNA): TGTGCCAGCAGCAGCATACAGAACACCGGGGAGCTGTTTTTT.